The rows below give T cell receptor beta chains drawn from one sample of a study of blood T cell repertoires in COVID-19. Method: immunoSEQ multiplex PCR; TCRdb's copy keeps in-frame clones and lacks some. The table has 75,000 to 95,000 clones, approximately 85% seen once; the top ten hold approximately 5%. Sample: peripheral blood. The source is an elderly woman with active or convalescent COVID-19. Each CDR3 is given with its conserved first and last residue. D genes are given only for firm matches. Only some rows state a clone size, as once, few, many or a class for expanded clones.

v_gene	j_gene	d_gene	abundance	CDR3nt	CDR3aa
TRBV29-1	TRBJ2-1	-	-	TGCAGCGTCGATTCCCTTTCGAGCGGCCCTTACAATGAGCAGTTCTTC	CSVDSLSSGPYNEQFF
TRBV10-1	TRBJ2-7	TRBD2	-	TGCGCCAGCAGGACTAGCGGGAGTTACGAGCAGTACTTC	CASRTSGSYEQYF
TRBV12-3/TRBV12-4	TRBJ1-4	-	-	TGTGCCAGCAGTTTTAAGGGGGAAAAACTGTTTTTT	CASSFKGEKLFF
TRBV7-2	TRBJ2-3	TRBD2	-	TGTGCCAGCAGCTTAGCGTTGCGGGGGGGCAGAGATACGCAGTATTTT	CASSLALRGGRDTQYF
TRBV27	TRBJ1-4	-	-	TGTGCCAGCAGAGACTCGGGGTTGGCGGAACTGTTTTTT	CASRDSGLAELFF
TRBV5-1	TRBJ1-1	-	-	TGCGCCAGCAGCTTGGGATCAGGGGTTACTGAAGCTTTCTTT	CASSLGSGVTEAFF
TRBV5-1	TRBJ1-2	-	-	TGCGCCAGCAGCTTGTTGTCGGGATATGGCTACACCTTC	CASSLLSGYGYTF
TRBV11-3	TRBJ2-5	TRBD2	-	TGTGCCAGCAGCCGGGGGGGGACTAGCGGGACCGTCGGGACCCAGTACTTC	CASSRGGTSGTVGTQYF
TRBV28	TRBJ1-4	-	few	TGTGCCAGCAGTTTTTGGGGGCTTGGGGATGAAAAACTGTTTTTT	CASSFWGLGDEKLFF
TRBV28	TRBJ2-1	-	-	TGTGCCAGCAAATCCTCGTGGCGGGATCCCTACAATGAGCAGTTCTTC	CASKSSWRDPYNEQFF
TRBV2	TRBJ2-6	TRBD1	once	TGTGCCAGCCACACAGGGGCCGGGGCCAACGTCCTGACTTTC	CASHTGAGANVLTF
TRBV2	TRBJ2-1	-	-	TGTGCCAGCAGCCTTAACACTGGGAGAAGCCTCAATGAGCAGTTCTTC	CASSLNTGRSLNEQFF
TRBV4-2	TRBJ2-7	TRBD2	-	TGTGCCAGCAGCCGAAGTCTAGCGGGACGTTCCTACGAGCAGTACTTC	CASSRSLAGRSYEQYF
TRBV18	TRBJ2-1	TRBD2	once	TGTGCCAGCTCACCAGTAGCGGGGGGGTCCTACAATGAGCAGTTCTTC	CASSPVAGGSYNEQFF
TRBV4-3	TRBJ2-3	-	-	TGCGCCAGCAGCCAAGATTGGCGGGACGAACATACGCAGTATTTT	CASSQDWRDEHTQYF
TRBV6-5	TRBJ2-7	TRBD1	-	TGTGCCAGCAGCTCACAGGGGCCCGAGGGGATAGGGTACTTC	CASSSQGPEGIGYF
TRBV10-3	TRBJ1-5	-	few	TGTGCCATACAGGGTTACAATCAGCCCCAGCATTTT	CAIQGYNQPQHF
TRBV2	TRBJ1-4	TRBD1	once	TGTGCCAGCAGTTATGACAGGGGCTCTGTTGAAAAACTGTTTTTT	CASSYDRGSVEKLFF
TRBV2	TRBJ2-3	-	-	TGTGCCAGCAGTTTACCGACAGGACCGGGCACAGATACGCAGTATTTT	CASSLPTGPGTDTQYF
TRBV29-1	TRBJ2-2	TRBD1	-	TGCAGCGTTCGCAAGTCCGGGACAGGGACCGGGGAGCTGTTTTTT	CSVRKSGTGTGELFF
TRBV4-3	TRBJ1-1	TRBD1	-	TGCGCCAGCAGCCAAGACAGGGGGTCGGCTTTCTTT	CASSQDRGSAFF
TRBV12-3/TRBV12-4	TRBJ1-1	-	-	TGTGCCACCACTCCGGGCACTGAAGCTTTCTTT	CATTPGTEAFF
TRBV7-8	TRBJ2-7	-	-	TGTGCCAGCAGCCCCCCCATGATGGCCTCGGAGCAGTACTTC	CASSPPMMASEQYF
TRBV5-4	TRBJ1-6	TRBD1	-	TGTGCCAGCAGCGCGGACAGGGTTGATTCACCCCTCCACTTT	CASSADRVDSPLHF
TRBV6-5	TRBJ2-1	TRBD2	few	TGTGCCAGCAGTTATCGGACTAGCGCATACAATGAGCAGTTCTTC	CASSYRTSAYNEQFF
TRBV5-8	TRBJ2-3	TRBD2	-	TGTGCCAGTCCCCGGGGGGTCCGAAATACGCAGTATTTT	CASPRGVRNTQYF
TRBV11-2	TRBJ1-3	TRBD1	-	TGTGCCAGCAGCTTCTCGGTGTGGGACAGATCTGGAAACACCATATATTTT	CASSFSVWDRSGNTIYF
TRBV7-2	TRBJ1-1	-	once	TGTGCCAGCAGCCAGAACGGACAGAACACTGAAGCTTTCTTT	CASSQNGQNTEAFF
TRBV9	TRBJ2-1	TRBD2	few	TGTGCCAGCAGCCCACTAGCGGGCCGAATCAATGAGCAGTTCTTC	CASSPLAGRINEQFF
TRBV11-3	TRBJ2-1	-	-	TGTGCCAGCAGCCTAACAGGGAGCCATGAGCAGTTCTTC	CASSLTGSHEQFF
TRBV13	TRBJ2-1	TRBD1	-	TGTGCCAGCAGCTTATGGGCAGGGGGCGTCAATGAGCAGTTCTTC	CASSLWAGGVNEQFF
TRBV7-2	TRBJ1-2	-	-	TGTGCCAGCAGCTTCGGTGTCCGTTATGGCTACACCTTC	CASSFGVRYGYTF
TRBV5-5	TRBJ2-1	TRBD2	-	TGTGCCAGCAGCTTGCGTGCGACTAGCGGGTTGTTCTCCTACAATGAGCAGTTCTTC	CASSLRATSGLFSYNEQFF
TRBV12-3/TRBV12-4	TRBJ2-7	-	-	TGTGCCAGCGGCTTTGAGGCCTACGAGCAGTACTTC	CASGFEAYEQYF
TRBV3-1/TRBV3-2	TRBJ1-4	TRBD1	-	TGTGCCAGCAGCCCACAGGGGGCCTCTAATGAAAAACTGTTTTTT	CASSPQGASNEKLFF
TRBV6-2/TRBV6-3	TRBJ1-2	-	-	TGTGCCAGCAGTTACGTGCCGTTTCGGACAGTTTCTCTTTATAACTATGGCTACACCTTC	CASSYVPFRTVSLYNYGYTF
TRBV5-5	TRBJ1-3	TRBD1	-	TGTGCCAGCAGTTACGGACAGGGAATCTCTGGAAACACCATATATTTT	CASSYGQGISGNTIYF
TRBV28	TRBJ2-3	TRBD2	-	TGTGCCAGCAGTCCTCTCTCGGGACTAGCGGAAACAGATACGCAGTATTTT	CASSPLSGLAETDTQYF
TRBV4-1	TRBJ1-2	-	-	TGCGCCAGCAGCCATCAGACAGGCGGAAACTATGGCTACACCTTC	CASSHQTGGNYGYTF
TRBV7-2	TRBJ2-3	TRBD2	once	TGTGCCAGCAGCTTAAGGGGGACTAGCGGCCCTAGGAATACGCAGTATTTT	CASSLRGTSGPRNTQYF
TRBV5-1	TRBJ2-2	TRBD1	-	TGCGCCAGCAGCTTGAGGGGGCAAACGAACACCGGGGAGCTGTTTTTT	CASSLRGQTNTGELFF
TRBV5-1	TRBJ1-2	-	-	TGCGCCAGCAGGCCTAGACAGGATAACTATGGCTACACCTTC	CASRPRQDNYGYTF
TRBV3-1/TRBV3-2	TRBJ1-1	-	-	TGTGCCAGCTCCCGAGGGGGGAACACTGAAGCTTTCTTT	CASSRGGNTEAFF
TRBV6-2/TRBV6-3	TRBJ1-5	-	-	TGTGCCAGCAGTCGATTGGTCCCTGGGCCGCAGCCCCAGCATTTT	CASSRLVPGPQPQHF
TRBV7-3	TRBJ2-1	-	few	TGTGCCAGCAGCTTGTCGGGGGAATATGAGCAGTTCTTC	CASSLSGEYEQFF
TRBV18	TRBJ1-1	-	-	TGTGCCAGCTCACCTGGCCAGGGGAACACTGAAGCTTTCTTT	CASSPGQGNTEAFF
TRBV18	TRBJ1-1	-	-	TGTGCCAGCTCACCAAGTCAAGCCAACGAAGCTTTCTTT	CASSPSQANEAFF
TRBV7-9	TRBJ2-6	TRBD1	-	TGTGCCAGCAGCCCTCGACAGGGGGCAGATACTGGGGCCAACGTCCTGACTTTC	CASSPRQGADTGANVLTF
TRBV28	TRBJ2-7	TRBD2	-	TGTGCCAGCACCGGGACTAGCGGGAGGATGTACGAGCAGTACTTC	CASTGTSGRMYEQYF
TRBV4-2	TRBJ1-3	-	-	TGTGCCAGCAGCCAAGATGTCCTCCGAGCTGGAAACACCATATATTTT	CASSQDVLRAGNTIYF
TRBV5-1	TRBJ2-7	TRBD2	-	TGCGCCAGCAGCCGAACCGGGACTAGCGGACACGAGCAGTACTTC	CASSRTGTSGHEQYF
TRBV2	TRBJ2-6	TRBD1	-	TGTGCCAGCAGTATTACAGGGGTCCTCTCTGGGGCCAACGTCCTGACTTTC	CASSITGVLSGANVLTF
TRBV5-1	TRBJ2-5	TRBD1	-	TGCGCCAGCGTAAAGGGGGCAGGCCAAGAGACCCAGTACTTC	CASVKGAGQETQYF
TRBV19	TRBJ2-1	TRBD2	-	TGTGCCAGTAGTCCGACTAGCGGGAGGGCCCATGAGCAGTTCTTC	CASSPTSGRAHEQFF
TRBV7-7	TRBJ2-7	TRBD1	-	TGTGCCAGCAGTTGGGACAGGGTGACCTACGAGCAGTACTTC	CASSWDRVTYEQYF
TRBV18	TRBJ2-3	TRBD2	-	TGTGCCAGCTCACCACCACTAGCGGGAGCTGCAGATACGCAGTATTTT	CASSPPLAGAADTQYF
TRBV24-1	TRBJ1-5	-	-	TGTGCCACCAGTGATGAGGAGCCTAGCAATCAGCCCCAGCATTTT	CATSDEEPSNQPQHF